Included here is one TCR beta chain sequence, with context. The entry originates in a study of human T cells and chemical hapten exposure. The germline V gene encodes CDR1 SGHTA and CDR2 FQGNSA. The CDR3 extends over 16 amino acids. Trimming took off 5 bases at V and 0 bases at J, with 15 bases between the two ends. As to time point: patch test 1, 2 weeks after DPC sensitization. Treatment of the sample: therapeutic diphenylcyclopropenone sensitization with weekly scalp DPC. TCRdb ran MiXCR on the RACE reads and lists one entry per CDR3 protein. The repertoire consists of tens of thousands of distinct CDR3 sequences, with approximately 9.8% occurring once and the leading ten covering 2.5% to 4%.

The rearrangement joins TRBV7-2 to TRBJ2-3; maybe TRBD1 (7 bases). This specimen was whole blood, taken in connection with sensitization to the hapten diphenylcyclopropenone (DPC). This clonotype originated in a woman between 40 and 55 years old with alopecia areata. Some clones in this sample may be carry-over from other donors' samples. CDR3 coding DNA: TGTGCCAGCAGCGCCCGACAGGGAGGTAGCACAGATACGCAGTATTTT. It specifies CASSARQGGSTDTQYF.